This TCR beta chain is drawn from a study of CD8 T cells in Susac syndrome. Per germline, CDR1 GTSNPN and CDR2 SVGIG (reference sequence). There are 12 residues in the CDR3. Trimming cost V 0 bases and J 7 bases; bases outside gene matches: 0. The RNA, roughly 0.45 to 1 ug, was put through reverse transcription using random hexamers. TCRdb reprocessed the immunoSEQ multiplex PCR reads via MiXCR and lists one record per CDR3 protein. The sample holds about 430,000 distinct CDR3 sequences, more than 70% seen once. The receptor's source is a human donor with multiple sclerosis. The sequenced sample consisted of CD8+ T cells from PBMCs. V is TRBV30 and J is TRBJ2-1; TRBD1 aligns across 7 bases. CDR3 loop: CAWSVTGNEQFF. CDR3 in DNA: TGTGCCTGGAGTGTGACAGGGAATGAGCAGTTCTTC.